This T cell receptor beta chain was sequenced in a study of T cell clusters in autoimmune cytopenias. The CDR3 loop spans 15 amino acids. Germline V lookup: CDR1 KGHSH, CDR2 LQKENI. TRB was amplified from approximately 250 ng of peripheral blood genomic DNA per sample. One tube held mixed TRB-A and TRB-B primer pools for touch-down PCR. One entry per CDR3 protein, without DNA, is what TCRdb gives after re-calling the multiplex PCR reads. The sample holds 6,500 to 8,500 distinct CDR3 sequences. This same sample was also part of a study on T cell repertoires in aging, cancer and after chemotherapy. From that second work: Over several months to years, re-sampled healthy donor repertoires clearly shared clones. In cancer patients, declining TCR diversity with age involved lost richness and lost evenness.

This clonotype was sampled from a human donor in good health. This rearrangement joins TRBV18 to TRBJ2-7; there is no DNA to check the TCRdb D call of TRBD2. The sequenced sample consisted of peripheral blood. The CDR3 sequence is CASSPLAGAIHEQYF.